This TCR beta chain originates from a study of blood T cell repertoires in COVID-19. Per the original methods: Amplifying reference gene primers gave estimates of nucleated cell counts. The data were produced by immunoSEQ multiplex PCR, yet TCRdb's version contains in-frame clones alone and is incomplete. The V and J calls and clone size were taken over from that table, and D and trimming were inferred from the DNA. The sample yields under 300,000 clones, more than 60% seen once. This CDR3 is 16 amino acids long. The V gene lost 2 bases and the J gene lost 0 bases, with 8 bases spanning the gap. Looked up from germline, CDR1 is LGHNA and CDR2 is YNFKEQ.

This TCR derives from a woman aged 35 to 49 with active or convalescent COVID-19. The V gene is TRBV4-2, the J gene TRBJ2-6; D uncertain. Sequenced material: peripheral blood. CDR3 sequence (DNA): TGTGCCAGCAGCCAACAGGTGGGCTCTGGGGCCAACGTCCTGACTTTC. Translating it yields CASSQQVGSGANVLTF.